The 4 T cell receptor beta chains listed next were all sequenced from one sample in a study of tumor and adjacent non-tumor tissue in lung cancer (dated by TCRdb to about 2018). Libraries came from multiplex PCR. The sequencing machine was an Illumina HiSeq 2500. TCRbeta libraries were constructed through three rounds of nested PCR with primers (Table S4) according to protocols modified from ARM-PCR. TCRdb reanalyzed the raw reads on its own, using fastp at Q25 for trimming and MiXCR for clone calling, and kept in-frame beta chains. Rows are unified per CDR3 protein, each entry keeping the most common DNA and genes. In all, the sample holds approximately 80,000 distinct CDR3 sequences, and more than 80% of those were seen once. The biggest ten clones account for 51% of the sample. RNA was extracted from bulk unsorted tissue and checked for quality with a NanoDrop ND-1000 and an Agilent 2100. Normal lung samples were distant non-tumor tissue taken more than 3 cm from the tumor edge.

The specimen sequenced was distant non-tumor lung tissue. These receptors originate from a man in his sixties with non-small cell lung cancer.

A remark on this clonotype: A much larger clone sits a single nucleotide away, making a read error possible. Here the CDR3 reads CASSLGQGSSYSEQFF. CDR3 DNA sequence: TGCGCCAGCAGCCTAGGACAGGGGAGCTCCTACAGTGAGCAGTTCTTC. This rearrangement joins TRBV5-1 to TRBJ2-1; 9 bases line up with TRBD1. There are 16 residues in the CDR3. The germline V gene has CDR1 SGHRS and CDR2 YFSETQ.

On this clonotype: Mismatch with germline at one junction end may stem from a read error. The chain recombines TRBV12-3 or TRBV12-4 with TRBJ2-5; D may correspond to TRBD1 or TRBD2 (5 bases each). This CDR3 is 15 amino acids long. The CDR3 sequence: CASSRDPLSTETQCF. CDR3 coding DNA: TGTGCCAGCAGTCGGGACCCCCTAAGCACGGAGACCCAGTGCTTC.

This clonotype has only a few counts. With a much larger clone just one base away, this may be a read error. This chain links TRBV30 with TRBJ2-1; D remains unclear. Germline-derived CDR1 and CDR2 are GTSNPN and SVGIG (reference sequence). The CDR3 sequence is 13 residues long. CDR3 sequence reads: CAWSVLSSNEHFF. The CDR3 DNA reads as TGTGCCTGGAGTGTACTGAGTTCCAATGAGCACTTCTTC.

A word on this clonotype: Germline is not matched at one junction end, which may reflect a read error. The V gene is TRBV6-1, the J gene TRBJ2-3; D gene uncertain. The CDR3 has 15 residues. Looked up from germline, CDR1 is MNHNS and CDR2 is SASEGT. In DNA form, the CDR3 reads TGTGCCAGCAGTGAAAACCCCCGGGTAACAGATACGCTGTATTTT. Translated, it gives CASSENPRVTDTLYF.